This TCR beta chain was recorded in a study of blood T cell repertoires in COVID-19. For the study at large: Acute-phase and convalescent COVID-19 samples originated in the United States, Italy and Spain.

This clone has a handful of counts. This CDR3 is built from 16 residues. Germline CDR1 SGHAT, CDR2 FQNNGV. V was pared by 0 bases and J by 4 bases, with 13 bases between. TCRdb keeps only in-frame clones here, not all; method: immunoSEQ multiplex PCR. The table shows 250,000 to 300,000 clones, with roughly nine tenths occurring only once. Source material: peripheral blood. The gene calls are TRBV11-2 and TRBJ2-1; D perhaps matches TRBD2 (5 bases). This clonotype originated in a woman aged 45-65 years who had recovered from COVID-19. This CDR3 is CASSLDKRITYNEQFF. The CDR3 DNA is TGTGCCAGCAGCTTAGATAAGCGGATTACTTACAATGAGCAGTTCTTC.